The 27 T cell receptor beta chains presented below share a single source sample, sequenced in a study of OX40 agonist ivuxolimab in advanced cancers. Sequencing was performed with immunoSEQ multiplex PCR; in TCRdb, only in-frame clones are kept and a portion is missing. The profile covers roughly 15,000 clones, with more than 75% appearing a single time and under 2.5% taken by the ten largest. The source material was CD4+ or CD8+ T cells sorted from blood, sampled in a trial of the OX40 agonist ivuxolimab. Receptor source: an adult with an advanced solid tumor such as melanoma, head and neck, liver or kidney cancer.

J is TRBJ2-5 and V is TRBV12-2; no check of the table's D call, TRBD1, against the DNA was made. TRBV12-2 is a pseudogene locus. The CDR3 extends over 15 amino acids. The CDR3 region is CASRPQRTGEETQYF. CDR3 coding DNA: TGTGCAAGTCGCCCCCAGCGGACAGGGGAAGAGACCCAGTACTTC.

There are a few counts of this clone. J is TRBJ2-5 and V is TRBV7-2; D ambiguous. The end of the DNA aligns better with TRBJ2-7, so the J call may be wrong. Germline assignment: CDR1 SGHTA and CDR2 FQGNSA. CDR3 size: 15 residues. The CDR3 loop reads CASSLSVVLPYEQYF. The CDR3 DNA is TGTGCCAGCAGCCTAAGCGTGGTACTTCCCTACGAGCAGTACTTC.

This clone appeared once. V gene TRBV5-1 combines with J gene TRBJ2-7; D may correspond to TRBD1 or TRBD2 (5 bases each). CDR1 SGHRS and CDR2 YFSETQ come from the germline V gene. Trimming took off 3 bases at V and 4 bases at J, with 20 bases between the two ends. The CDR3 consists of 16 residues. This CDR3 reads CASSYKGRDGRYEQYF. CDR3 DNA sequence: TGCGCCAGCAGCTACAAAGGCCGGGACGGCAGATACGAGCAGTACTTC.

This clone has a single count. J is TRBJ2-7 and V is TRBV28; 11 bases align to TRBD2. Germline lookup yields CDR1 MDHEN and CDR2 SYDVKM. Germline trimming cut 5 bases from V and 4 bases from J; bases unmatched to any gene: 7. This CDR3 region has 15 residues. CDR3 amino acids: CASSLLAGGKYEQYF. CDR3 DNA: TGTGCCAGCAGTCTCCTAGCGGGAGGAAAGTACGAGCAGTACTTC.

The chain links TRBV6-5 to TRBJ2-7, with D possibly TRBD1 on 5 matching bases. CDR3 length equals 13 residues. CDR1 and CDR2 (germline): MNHEY, SVGAGI. The ends were cut back, 2 bases at V and 6 bases at J, with 11 bases in the middle. CDR3 loop: CASSYVQGGEQYF. The CDR3 DNA is TGTGCCAGCAGTTACGTCCAGGGTGGCGAGCAGTACTTC.

The chain joins TRBV5-6 to TRBJ2-7, with D possibly being TRBD1 (5 bases). Germline CDR1 SGHDT, CDR2 YYEEEE. The CDR3 contains 12 residues. The V and J ends lost 0 bases and 10 bases respectively, with 11 bases between them. The CDR3 nucleotides read TGTGCCAGCAGCTTGGGGCAGGACAAACAGTACTTC. This codes for CASSLGQDKQYF.

V and J are TRBV5-4 and TRBJ1-2; D uncertain. Germline CDR1 SGHNT, CDR2 YYREEE (reference sequence). Deletions cut 4 bases from V and 5 bases from J, with 12 bases between. This CDR3 is 13 amino acids long. The CDR3 DNA follows: TGTGCCAGCAGCCGGAGAGACGGATATGGCTACACCTTC. This gives the protein CASSRRDGYGYTF. Variable domain in full (rest from reference TRBV5-4 and TRBJ1-2): ETGVTQSPTHLIKTRGQQVTLRCSSQSGHNTVSWYQQALGQGPQFIFQYYREEENGRGNFPPRFSGLQFPNYSSELNVNALELDDSALYLCASSRRDGYGYTFGSGTRLTVV.

The genes are TRBV28 and TRBJ2-3; no clear D gene. The length of the CDR3 is 13 residues. Germline CDR1 reads MDHEN; CDR2 reads SYDVKM. Trimming shortened V by 2 bases and J by 11 bases, and 14 bases separated the two germline ends. CDR3 sequence: CASSLPDPWGQYF. The DNA of the CDR3 is TGTGCCAGCAGTTTACCTGACCCATGGGGGCAGTATTTT.

This rearrangement joins TRBV5-4 to TRBJ1-6; 8 positions match TRBD1. V lost 4 bases to trimming and J lost 11 bases; unmatched junction nucleotides: 17. CDR3 length: 17 residues. Germline V CDR1 and CDR2: SGHNT, YYREEE (reference sequence). The CDR3 is CASSPSWATGESAPLHF. The CDR3 DNA follows: TGTGCCAGCAGCCCCTCCTGGGCGACAGGGGAATCTGCACCCCTCCACTTT.

V and J are TRBV15 and TRBJ2-5, with 8 bases aligning to TRBD1. The tail of the sequence fits TRBJ2-7 better, so the J call may be wrong. The CDR3 has 16 amino acids. From germline, CDR1 is LNHNV and CDR2 YYDKDF (reference sequence). The CDR3 DNA sequence: TGTGCCACCAGCAGAGACGCGACAGGGGAAGGCTACGAGCAGTACTTC. As protein: CATSRDATGEGYEQYF.

The sample holds one count of this clone. The chain combines TRBV2 with TRBJ2-5; 9 nucleotides line up with TRBD1. The J call may not be correct, given that the DNA end is closer to TRBJ2-7. CDR3 length: 13 residues. The germline V gene has CDR1 SNHLY and CDR2 FYNNEI. The CDR3 nucleotides are TGTGCCAGCAGCGAGGACAGGGGCCACGAGCAGTACTTC. Amino acids: CASSEDRGHEQYF.

The chain employs TRBV5-1 and TRBJ2-1, with D maybe TRBD2 (6 bases). V was cut by 3 bases and J by 7 bases, with 14 bases left in between. Per germline, CDR1 SGHRS and CDR2 YFSETQ. The CDR3 is 14 amino acids. The CDR3 here is CASSSGTRVNEQFF. CDR3 sequence (DNA): TGCGCCAGCAGCTCCGGGACTCGTGTAAATGAGCAGTTCTTC.

V gene TRBV6-9 combines with J gene TRBJ2-7; D may be TRBD2 (6 bases). Germline V gene data show CDR1 as MNHGY and CDR2 as SVAAGI. The CDR3 sequence is 12 residues long. Trimming removed 5 bases from V and 6 bases from J, with 11 bases in between. The CDR3 spells CASSQTSGEQYF. The CDR3 region has the DNA TGTGCCAGCAGTCAGACTAGTGGCGAGCAGTACTTC.

V usage is TRBV30 and J usage is TRBJ2-3; D tentatively reads TRBD1 or TRBD2 (5 bases each). Germline V gives CDR1 GTSNPN, CDR2 SVGIG (reference sequence). The CDR3 extends over 12 amino acids. The V end was cut by 8 bases, the J end by 2 bases, with 11 bases between. CDR3 in DNA: TGTGCCAGGGACGGAGACACAGATACGCAGTATTTT. Amino acids: CARDGDTDTQYF.

The CDR3 region is CASSLDRTYEQYF. CDR3 nucleotides: TGTGCCAGCAGTCTGGACAGGACGTACGAGCAGTACTTC. The chain has TRBV27 and TRBJ2-5, with 7 bases lining up with TRBD1. The DNA end favors TRBJ2-7, so the J call may be wrong. The CDR3 sequence is 13 residues long. The germline gives CDR1 MNHEY, CDR2 SMNVEV (reference sequence).

The chain joins TRBV6-1 to TRBJ2-5; D is perhaps TRBD2 (6 bases). Gene TRBJ2-7 matches the end of the DNA better, so the J call may be wrong. This CDR3 region has 15 residues. CDR1 is MNHNS, CDR2 SASEGT, per germline. CDR3 nucleotides: TGTGCCAGCACGCTTAGAGCGGGTTTATCCTACGAGCAGTACTTC. Translated, it gives CASTLRAGLSYEQYF.

V usage is TRBV7-9 and J usage is TRBJ1-2; no reliable D call. The V end was cut by 5 bases, the J end by 4 bases, with 17 bases between. This CDR3 has 15 residues. Per germline, CDR1 SEHNR and CDR2 FQNEAQ (reference sequence). CDR3 in amino acids: CASSLDGAVGYGYTF. For the CDR3, the DNA is TGTGCCAGCAGCCTCGACGGCGCGGTGGGCTATGGCTACACCTTC. The full variable domain, completed using reference TRBV7-9 and TRBJ1-2, is DTGVSQNPRHKITKRGQNVTFRCDPISEHNRLYWYRQTLGQGPEFLTYFQNEAQLEKSRLLSDRFSAERPKGSFSTLEIQRTEQGDSAMYLCASSLDGAVGYGYTFGSGTRLTVV.

This clone was observed once. The rearrangement links TRBV5-5 to TRBJ2-2, with 9 positions matching TRBD2. The CDR3 is 15 residues long. The trim removed 3 bases at V and 6 bases at J, leaving 6 bases unmatched. Germline CDR1 reads SGHKS; CDR2 reads YYEKEE (reference sequence). The CDR3 DNA reads TGTGCCAGCAGCTGGGGACTAGCCAGCGCCGGGGAGCTGTTTTTT. Amino acids: CASSWGLASAGELFF.

This clone has just a few counts. The chain couples TRBV6-1 to TRBJ1-5; 11 bases align to TRBD1. This CDR3 contains 13 residues. Per germline, CDR1 MNHNS and CDR2 SASEGT. J lost 6 bases, V lost 6 bases, and 1 base had no gene match. CDR3 DNA sequence: TGTGCCAGCAGGGGACAGGGGGGTCAGCCCCAGCATTTT. It is translated as CASRGQGGQPQHF.

CDR3: CSGGSTYEQYF. CDR3 sequence (DNA): TGCAGCGGGGGGTCGACCTACGAGCAGTACTTC. The chain uses TRBV29-1 and TRBJ2-7; the D call may be TRBD1 or TRBD2 (5 bases each). Per germline, CDR1 SQVTM and CDR2 ANQGSEA. V was trimmed by 7 bases and J by 2 bases, leaving 9 bases between them. The CDR3 has 11 residues.

The rearrangement joins TRBV7-3 to TRBJ1-1, with D unclear. CDR1 and CDR2 (germline): SGHTA, FQGTGA. This CDR3 has 13 amino acids. The V gene lost 2 bases and the J gene lost 6 bases, with 10 bases spanning the gap. The DNA of the CDR3 is TGTGCCAGCAGCTTAGGGAGCGGTGCTGAAGCTTTCTTT. It yields the protein CASSLGSGAEAFF.

V usage is TRBV18 and J usage is TRBJ1-3; unclear D gene. Germline V gives CDR1 KGHSH, CDR2 LQKENI. The CDR3 is made up of 16 amino acids. Trimming cost V 5 bases and J 1 base, with 15 bases left between them. The chain's CDR3 is CASSSKLIESGNTIYF. The CDR3 nucleotides are TGTGCCAGCTCATCGAAATTGATTGAGTCTGGAAACACCATATATTTT.

This sequence joins TRBV6-5 and TRBJ2-7; TRBD2 aligns across 7 bases. Trimming cost V 6 bases and J 9 bases; bases outside gene matches: 11. The CDR3 is made up of 13 amino acids. Germline V CDR1 and CDR2: MNHEY, SVGAGI. For the CDR3, the DNA is TGTGCCAGCAGCCGGGAGGCGGGAGAAAGGCAGTACTTC. It codes for CASSREAGERQYF.

The V gene is TRBV29-1, the J gene TRBJ1-1; no firm D call. The germline CDR1 and CDR2 sequences are SQVTM and ANQGSEA. This CDR3 is built from 14 residues. V was trimmed by 5 bases and J by 5 bases, leaving 18 bases between them. CDR3 DNA sequence: TGCAGCGTTTGGTCCGGAGGGTTAGGGACTGAAGCTTTCTTT. Translating gives CSVWSGGLGTEAFF.

The V and J genes are TRBV28 and TRBJ1-2, with D hard to call. V lost 11 bases and J lost 0, with 13 bases in between. Looked up from germline, CDR1 is MDHEN and CDR2 is SYDVKM. This CDR3 is built from 13 residues. The CDR3 region is CAPGGYSNYGYTF. The DNA for the CDR3 is TGTGCCCCGGGAGGGTATTCTAACTATGGCTACACCTTC.

The DNA for the CDR3 is TGTGCCAGCATAGTGTCGGGGAGCGGGTACACTGAAGCTTTCTTT. Protein sequence: CASIVSGSGYTEAFF. The rearrangement joins TRBV6-1 to TRBJ1-1; the D is unclear. V lost 7 bases and J lost 3, with 18 bases in between. CDR1 and CDR2 from the germline V gene are MNHNS and SASEGT. The CDR3 loop spans 15 amino acids.

V and J are TRBV30 and TRBJ2-7; unclear D gene. Per the germline V gene, CDR1 is GTSNPN and CDR2 is SVGIG (reference sequence). This CDR3 has 12 residues. Trimming took 4 bases from V and 2 from J, leaving 9 bases between them. For the CDR3, the DNA is TGTGCCTGGAAGGTGTCTGCCTACGAGCAGTACTTC. Encoded protein: CAWKVSAYEQYF.